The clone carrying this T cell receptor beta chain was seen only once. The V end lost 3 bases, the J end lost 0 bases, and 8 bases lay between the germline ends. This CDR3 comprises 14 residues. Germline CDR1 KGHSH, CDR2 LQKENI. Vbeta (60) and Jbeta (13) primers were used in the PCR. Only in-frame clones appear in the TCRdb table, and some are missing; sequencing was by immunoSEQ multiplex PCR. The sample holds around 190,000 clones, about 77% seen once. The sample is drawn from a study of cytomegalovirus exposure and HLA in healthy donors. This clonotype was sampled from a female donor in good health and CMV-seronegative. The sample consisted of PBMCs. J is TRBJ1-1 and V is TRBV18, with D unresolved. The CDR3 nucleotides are TGTGCCAGCTCACCGGACGGGATGAACACTGAAGCTTTCTTT. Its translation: CASSPDGMNTEAFF.